This passage covers 21 T cell receptor beta chains from one sample sequenced in a study of CD8+ T cells in alopecia areata. Sequencing templates came from extracted RNA that was reverse transcribed into cDNA. Only in-frame clones appear in the TCRdb table, and some are missing; sequencing was by immunoSEQ multiplex PCR. The table shows roughly 150,000 clones, with nearly 55% occurring only once. Treatment specified: oral pan-JAK inhibitor, 5-10 mg twice daily. The sequencing here drew on CD8+ T cells sorted from blood, taken at week 4, from a patient treated with tofacitinib. These TCRs come from a human donor with alopecia areata.

This clone was recorded a few times. This chain joins TRBV19 and TRBJ2-7; D not certain. The CDR3 is 14 amino acids. With 1 base removed from V and 0 bases from J, the gap between germline ends came to 7 bases. In germline, CDR1 is LNHDA, CDR2 SQIVND (reference sequence). CDR3 protein: CASSIVPSSYEQYF. The DNA of the CDR3 is TGTGCCAGTAGTATAGTTCCGAGCTCCTACGAGCAGTACTTC.

This chain uses TRBV13 with TRBJ1-1; D is unclear. Germline V gives CDR1 PRHDT, CDR2 FYEKMQ (reference sequence). CDR3 length equals 14 residues. The V end lost 5 bases, the J end lost 1 base, and 11 bases lay between the germline ends. The CDR3 protein is CASSPGVENTEAFF. CDR3 DNA sequence: TGTGCCAGCAGCCCAGGTGTGGAGAACACTGAAGCTTTCTTT.

The V call is TRBV6-5, the J call TRBJ2-7; no definite D call. V was trimmed by 2 bases and J by 3 bases, leaving 8 bases between them. CDR3 length equals 13 residues. Looked up from germline, CDR1 is MNHEY and CDR2 is SVGAGI. In nucleotides, the CDR3 is TGTGCCAGCAGTTACGGTGGGAACTACGAGCAGTACTTC. Protein sequence: CASSYGGNYEQYF.

This chain connects TRBV30 to TRBJ1-1; 7 bases are a match to TRBD1. CDR3 length: 12 amino acids. Germline-derived CDR1 and CDR2 are GTSNPN and SVGIG (reference sequence). CDR3 protein: CAFDRVGTEAFF. The CDR3 bases are TGTGCGTTCGACAGGGTAGGAACTGAAGCTTTCTTT.

J is TRBJ2-7 and V is TRBV7-8, with D maybe TRBD2 (6 bases). V was clipped by 4 bases and J by 5 bases, with 15 bases between them. Germline V gives CDR1 SGHVS, CDR2 FQNEAQ. CDR3 length: 14 amino acids. The CDR3 nucleotides are TGTGCCAGCAGCTCATCGGGAGCGACGGACGAGCAGTACTTC. This codes for CASSSSGATDEQYF.

The chain employs TRBV19 and TRBJ2-5; 7 bases match TRBD1. CDR1 LNHDA and CDR2 SQIVND come from the germline V gene (reference sequence). J lost 5 bases, V lost 3 bases, and 6 bases had no gene match. This CDR3 comprises 14 residues. The CDR3 nucleotides read TGTGCCAGTAGTATCACAGGGGCCGTCGAGACCCAGTACTTC. Its translation: CASSITGAVETQYF.

This clone showed up just a few times. V is TRBV15 and J is TRBJ2-7, with D possibly matching TRBD1 (6 bases). With 5 bases removed from V and 0 bases from J, the gap between germline ends came to 11 bases. Germline V gene lookup returns CDR1 LNHNV and CDR2 YYDKDF (reference sequence). The CDR3 covers 14 residues. The CDR3 sequence: CATSRPDSSYEQYF. The CDR3 region has the DNA TGTGCCACCAGCCGACCGGACAGCTCCTACGAGCAGTACTTC.

V gene TRBV27 combines with J gene TRBJ2-7; 10 nucleotides agree with TRBD1. Germline loops: CDR1 MNHEY, CDR2 SMNVEV (reference sequence). The CDR3 length is 15 residues. The V segment lost 5 bases and the J segment 2 bases; nucleotides outside the gene matches: 6. CDR3 in amino acids: CASSPQGQGTYEQYF. The CDR3 coding sequence is TGTGCCAGCAGTCCCCAGGGACAGGGGACCTACGAGCAGTACTTC.

This chain uses TRBV13 with TRBJ2-7, with D tentatively TRBD2 (6 bases). Germline values: CDR1 PRHDT, CDR2 FYEKMQ (reference sequence). The CDR3 consists of 15 residues. Trimming stripped 5 bases from V and 5 bases from J, with 19 bases between. CDR3 in DNA: TGTGCCAGCAGCCCGAGGGGACTTCAGGCCCACGAGCAGTACTTC. This codes for CASSPRGLQAHEQYF.

The rearrangement links TRBV7-8 to TRBJ2-7, with a weak D call TRBD1 (6 bases). V lost 5 bases and J 8 bases, leaving 13 bases between the germline ends. The CDR3 totals 12 residues. Looked up from germline, CDR1 is SGHVS and CDR2 is FQNEAQ. The CDR3: CASSPPGDKQYF. CDR3 DNA: TGTGCCAGCAGCCCCCCCGGGGACAAGCAGTACTTC.

This clone was counted at least ten times. The genes are TRBV30 and TRBJ2-7, with 8 bases matching TRBD2. V lost 2 bases and J lost 3; bases outside the gene matches: 3. The CDR3 covers 13 residues. The germline V gene encodes CDR1 GTSNPN and CDR2 SVGIG (reference sequence). DNA for the CDR3: TGTGCCTGGAGTACCGGGGGGGACTACGAGCAGTACTTC. Amino acids: CAWSTGGDYEQYF.

The chain recombines TRBV2 with TRBJ2-1; perhaps TRBD2 as D (6 bases). Germline V CDR1 and CDR2: SNHLY, FYNNEI. This CDR3 spans 15 amino acids. V lost 6 bases to trimming and J lost 1 base, with 13 bases between them. The CDR3 here is CASRDWRGSYNEQFF. The CDR3 DNA is TGTGCCAGCAGGGACTGGCGGGGATCCTACAATGAGCAGTTCTTC.

The rearrangement joins TRBV4-1 to TRBJ1-5, with 7 bases lining up with TRBD1. The CDR3 contains 16 residues. The germline CDR1 and CDR2 sequences are MGHRA and YSYEKL. After removal of 1 base from V and 5 bases from J, the junction contained 8 bases not matched to a gene. CDR3 nucleotide sequence: TGCGCCAGCAGCCAAGCGTACAGGGGAGGATATCAGCCCCAGCATTTT. This gives the protein CASSQAYRGGYQPQHF.

This clone was seen once. This chain uses TRBV5-1 with TRBJ2-7; no definite D call. Looked up from germline, CDR1 is SGHRS and CDR2 is YFSETQ. The CDR3 runs to 15 residues. The V gene lost 0 bases and the J gene lost 3 bases, with 13 bases spanning the gap. DNA for the CDR3: TGCGCCAGCAGCTTGGTATCACATAGGGACTACGAGCAGTACTTC. Residues: CASSLVSHRDYEQYF.

This clone was counted a single time. The CDR3 DNA reads as TGTGCCAGCAGGGTGGGGGAGGGTTACAATGAGCAGTTCTTC. It yields the protein CASRVGEGYNEQFF. The chain has TRBV9 and TRBJ2-1; TRBD2 agrees at 7 bases. Germline-derived CDR1 and CDR2 are SGDLS and YYNGEE. CDR3 length: 14 amino acids. The V gene end was trimmed by 5 bases and the J gene end by 4 bases; junction bases not matched to a gene: 6.

This clone was counted only a few times. V gene TRBV29-1 combines with J gene TRBJ2-1, with D maybe TRBD1 (6 bases). The CDR3 spans 13 residues. The V gene lost 2 bases and the J gene lost 4 bases, with 9 bases spanning the gap. Looked up from germline, CDR1 is SQVTM and CDR2 is ANQGSEA. The CDR3 sequence is CSVERTAYNEQFF. CDR3 nucleotide sequence: TGCAGCGTTGAACGGACAGCTTACAATGAGCAGTTCTTC.

The genes are TRBV7-9 and TRBJ2-5, with D hard to call. This CDR3 spans 13 amino acids. The germline V gene encodes CDR1 SEHNR and CDR2 FQNEAQ (reference sequence). V shed 3 bases and J shed 5 bases, with 10 bases lying between them. For the CDR3, the DNA is TGTGCCAGCAGCTTGGGTCTGGGGGAGACCCAGTACTTC. This codes for CASSLGLGETQYF.

CDR3 residues: CASSPLTGKAYEQYF. The CDR3 coding sequence is TGTGCCAGCAGCCCCTTGACAGGGAAGGCCTACGAGCAGTACTTC. The chain joins TRBV5-6 to TRBJ2-7; 7 bases fit TRBD1. This CDR3 comprises 15 residues. V shed 4 bases and J 2 bases; nucleotides not matched to a gene: 9. Germline CDR1 is SGHDT and CDR2 is YYEEEE.

The chain couples TRBV9 to TRBJ1-1; a weak D match, TRBD1 (5 bases). This CDR3 has 16 amino acids. Trimming took off 0 bases at V and 3 bases at J, with 15 bases between the two ends. The V gene's germline CDR1 is SGDLS and CDR2 YYNGEE. This CDR3 is CASSVEGAGPDTEAFF. DNA of the CDR3: TGTGCCAGCAGCGTAGAAGGAGCAGGGCCGGACACTGAAGCTTTCTTT.

The chain is built from TRBV15 and TRBJ2-1; either TRBD1 or TRBD2 may supply D (5 bases each). The ends were cut back, 2 bases at V and 7 bases at J, with 15 bases in the middle. The CDR3 runs 15 residues. Germline assignment: CDR1 LNHNV and CDR2 YYDKDF (reference sequence). The CDR3 spells CATSRSGTPGNEQFF. CDR3 nucleotide sequence: TGTGCCACCAGCAGATCCGGGACCCCGGGGAATGAGCAGTTCTTC.

There are a few counts of this clone. The chain is built from TRBV29-1 and TRBJ1-2; D might be TRBD1 (6 bases). V lost 4 bases and J 5 bases, leaving 11 bases between the germline ends. Germline-derived CDR1 and CDR2 are SQVTM and ANQGSEA. The CDR3 runs to 12 residues. DNA for the CDR3: TGCAGCGTTGGGGCAGGGGAATATGGCTACACCTTC. Translation: CSVGAGEYGYTF.